These 17 T cell receptor beta chains share one sample of origin, sequenced in a study of response to subunit inactivated influenza vaccine. TCRdb re-derived calls from the RT-PCR reads in MiXCR, one entry per CDR3 protein. This sample yields more than 600,000 distinct CDR3 sequences, of which approximately 17% are seen a single time; approximately 10% belongs to the top ten. The input for sequencing was PBMCs from blood, taken around 5 days after vaccination. The receptors here all came from a man aged 50 to 59 who received an inactivated influenza vaccine.

This clonotype was observed a few times. J is TRBJ2-5 and V is TRBV30, with 12 positions matching TRBD1. Trimming took 1 base from V and 1 from J; bases not matched to a gene: 7. The germline V gene has CDR1 GTSNPN and CDR2 SVGIG (reference sequence). The CDR3 consists of 17 residues. The CDR3 protein is CAWSGDRGPRLQETQYF. The CDR3 DNA reads as TGTGCCTGGAGTGGGGACAGGGGGCCTAGACTCCAAGAGACCCAGTACTTC. Together with reference TRBV30 and TRBJ2-5, the CDR3 gives the full variable domain: SQTIHQWPATLVQPVGSPLSLECTVEGTSNPNLYWYRQAAGRGLQLLFYSVGIGQISSEVPQNLSASRPQDRQFILSSKKLLLSDSGFYLCAWSGDRGPRLQETQYFGPGTRLLVL.

A few counts support this clonotype. The chain is built from TRBV5-5 and TRBJ1-3; no clear D gene. V was shortened by 0 bases and J by 2 bases, with 9 bases between the two germline ends. Germline lookup yields CDR1 SGHKS and CDR2 YYEKEE (reference sequence). CDR3 length equals 15 residues. The DNA for the CDR3 is TGTGCCAGCAGCTTGGAAGGGAGCCCTGGAAACACCATATATTTT. This encodes CASSLEGSPGNTIYF.

Only a few counts were recorded for this clonotype. The V call is TRBV18, the J call TRBJ2-7, with TRBD1 matching 10 bases. V was pared by 7 bases and J by 0 bases, with 6 bases of the junction left unmatched. The germline gives CDR1 KGHSH, CDR2 LQKENI. The CDR3 contains 15 residues. The CDR3 bases are TGTGCCAGCTTAACCGGGACAGGGGACTCCTACGAGCAGTACTTC. This encodes CASLTGTGDSYEQYF.

The sample holds a few counts of this clonotype. The chain recombines TRBV5-1 with TRBJ2-3; 7 bases align to TRBD2. Germline CDR1 reads SGHRS; CDR2 reads YFSETQ. Trimming at V came to 4 bases and at J to 0 bases, leaving 11 bases not matched to a gene. The length of the CDR3 is 17 residues. In DNA form, the CDR3 reads TGCGCCAGCAGCCCCACCCCGGGGGGAACTAGCACAGATACGCAGTATTTT. It yields the protein CASSPTPGGTSTDTQYF.

The V and J genes are TRBV11-2 and TRBJ2-1, with TRBD2 matching over 11 bases. Trimming at V came to 4 bases and at J to 0 bases, leaving 8 bases not matched to a gene. Germline V gene sequence: CDR1 SGHAT, CDR2 FQNNGV. This CDR3 is 18 amino acids long. CDR3 coding DNA: TGTGCCAGCAGCTCCAGACTAGCGGGACCCAGCTCCTACAATGAGCAGTTCTTC. It translates to CASSSRLAGPSSYNEQFF.

This clonotype showed up just a few times. V and J are TRBV29-1 and TRBJ2-3, with TRBD1 identical over 7 bases. This CDR3 spans 11 amino acids. Germline V gene data show CDR1 as SQVTM and CDR2 as ANQGSEA. The CDR3 region has the DNA TGCTCGGGACAGCGGACAGATACGCAGTATTTT. It codes for CSGQRTDTQYF.

This chain connects TRBV27 to TRBJ2-1; TRBD2 agrees at 8 bases. The CDR3 is 14 residues long. Trimming cost V 5 bases and J 8 bases; bases outside gene matches: 8. CDR1 is MNHEY, CDR2 SMNVEV, per germline (reference sequence). The CDR3 DNA is TGTGCCAGCAGTAGCGGCGGGAGGTGGGATGAGCAGTTCTTC. Amino acid sequence: CASSSGGRWDEQFF.

V gene TRBV20-1 combines with J gene TRBJ2-7, with D possibly being TRBD1 (6 bases). The CDR3 has 14 residues. V was trimmed by 5 bases and J by 4 bases, leaving 18 bases between them. The germline gives CDR1 DFQATT, CDR2 SNEGSKA (reference sequence). The CDR3 sequence: CSAYGQGNSYEQYF. The CDR3 region has the DNA TGCAGTGCTTACGGGCAGGGGAATTCGTACGAGCAGTACTTC.

The CDR3 loop is CASSNRTGGLYEQYF. The DNA for the CDR3 is TGCGCCAGCAGTAATCGGACAGGGGGCTTATACGAGCAGTACTTC. The chain carries TRBV5-1 and TRBJ2-7; 11 bases line up with TRBD1. Unmatched junction bases numbered 8, after V lost 5 bases and J lost 4 bases. The germline V gene has CDR1 SGHRS and CDR2 YFSETQ. The CDR3 runs 15 residues.

The rearrangement uses TRBV6-2 or TRBV6-3 and TRBJ1-1; the D is unclear. This CDR3 has 15 amino acids. Germline CDR1 is MNHEY and CDR2 is SVGEGT. V gave up 6 bases and J gave up 2 bases, with 16 bases separating them. The chain's CDR3 is CASRRHESPNTEAFF. The CDR3 DNA is TGTGCCAGCAGACGCCACGAATCACCTAACACTGAAGCTTTCTTT.

The CDR3 sequence: CASSPTAGLADQETQYF. The CDR3 DNA sequence: TGTGCCAGCAGTCCAACCGCAGGGCTAGCGGATCAAGAGACCCAGTACTTC. This chain joins TRBV6-1 and TRBJ2-5; 7 nucleotides match TRBD2. Germline CDR1 is MNHNS and CDR2 is SASEGT. The V gene end was trimmed by 5 bases and the J gene end by 2 bases; junction bases not matched to a gene: 14. The CDR3 covers 17 residues.

This clonotype appeared a few times. The chain carries TRBV6-2 or TRBV6-3 and TRBJ2-3; D might be TRBD2 (5 bases). The CDR3 length is 14 residues. Germline loops: CDR1 MNHEY, CDR2 SVGEGT. Trimming took 8 bases from V and 4 from J, leaving 16 bases between them. CDR3 residues: CASCGSVEADTQYF. DNA for the CDR3: TGTGCCAGCTGTGGATCGGTGGAGGCAGATACGCAGTATTTT.

This clonotype was observed a handful of times. V and J are TRBV5-1 and TRBJ2-1; 7 positions agree with TRBD2. The CDR3 sequence is 15 residues long. CDR1 is SGHRS and CDR2 is YFSETQ in the germline V gene. J gave up 9 bases and V 5 bases, and 14 bases lay outside the gene matches. The CDR3 protein is CASSRARGVRVEQFF. The CDR3 nucleotides are TGCGCCAGCAGTCGGGCCCGGGGGGTGAGGGTTGAGCAGTTCTTC.

The gene calls are TRBV9 and TRBJ1-5; D call uncertain. The V gene lost 2 bases and the J gene lost 2 bases, with 11 bases spanning the gap. Germline V lookup: CDR1 SGDLS, CDR2 YYNGEE. CDR3 length: 15 residues. CDR3 sequence: CASSVGGVGNQPQHF. In DNA, the CDR3 is TGTGCCAGCAGCGTCGGTGGGGTAGGCAATCAGCCCCAGCATTTT.

The V call is TRBV18, the J call TRBJ1-1; a possible D gene is TRBD1 (5 bases). The germline gives CDR1 KGHSH, CDR2 LQKENI. This CDR3 contains 15 residues. Trimming cost V 1 base and J 4 bases, with 13 bases left between them. The CDR3 sequence is CASSPQRGRSTEAFF. DNA for the CDR3: TGTGCCAGCTCACCACAAAGGGGCAGAAGCACTGAAGCTTTCTTT. Full variable domain (remainder filled in from reference TRBV18 and TRBJ1-1): NAGVMQNPRHLVRRRGQEARLRCSPMKGHSHVYWYRQLPEEGLKFMVYLQKENIIDESGMPKERFSAEFPKEGPSILRIQQVVRGDSAAYFCASSPQRGRSTEAFFGQGTRLTVV.

This clonotype was seen more than once but under ten times. This sequence joins TRBV5-1 and TRBJ2-1; TRBD1 agrees at 7 bases. The CDR3 has 14 amino acids. CDR1 SGHRS and CDR2 YFSETQ come from the germline V gene. Trimming took 0 bases from V and 8 from J; bases not matched to a gene: 5. The chain's CDR3 is CASSLARQGYEQFF. The CDR3 coding sequence is TGCGCCAGCAGCTTGGCAAGACAGGGTTATGAGCAGTTCTTC. Filled out from reference TRBV5-1 and TRBJ2-1, the complete variable domain reads KAGVTQTPRYLIKTRGQQVTLSCSPISGHRSVSWYQQTPGQGLQFLFEYFSETQRNKGNFPGRFSGRQFSNSRSEMNVSTLELGDSALYLCASSLARQGYEQFFGPGTRLTVL.

On this clonotype: This clone may be a read error of a much larger clone one base away. The chain uses TRBV29-1 and TRBJ2-2; 12 positions agree with TRBD2. Per germline, CDR1 SQVTM and CDR2 ANQGSEA. The CDR3 length is 16 residues. CDR3 nucleotides: TGCAGCGTCGCCCTAGCGGGAGGGCCCTCGTCAGGGGAGCTGTATTTT. Translated: CSVALAGGPSSGELYF.